This is a list of T cell receptor beta chains from one sample in a study of regulatory T cells in long-lasting Graves disease. TCRdb called the multiplex PCR reads again in MiXCR, with one record for every CDR3 protein. Here the sample spans hundreds of thousands of distinct CDR3 sequences, 15% to 20% being singletons. These data are also associated with another study on T cells in Graves' hyperthyroidism and ophthalmopathy.

Sequenced material: peripheral blood mononuclear cells (PBMCs), taken at new diagnosis, from a patient treated with antithyroid drugs. Receptors were obtained from a woman in her 30s with Graves disease. The CDR3 runs from the conserved cysteine through the conserved F or W. D genes are given only for firm matches. For some rows the clone size is stated as once, few or many, or as a class when expanded; others skip it.

NA,TRBV7-2,TRBJ2-3,TRBD2,CASSRSGPTADTQYF,TGTGCCAGCAGCCGTAGCGGGCCGACTGCAGATACGCAGTATTTT
many,TRBV4-1,TRBJ2-7,TRBD2,CASSQGASGSYEQYF,TGCGCCAGCAGCCAAGGGGCTAGCGGGAGTTACGAGCAGTACTTC
many,TRBV2,TRBJ2-1,TRBD2,CASGTSGYNEQFF,TGTGCCAGCGGGACTAGCGGTTACAATGAGCAGTTCTTC
few,TRBV30,TRBJ1-2,TRBD1,CAQQGANYGYTF,TGTGCCCAACAGGGGGCTAACTATGGCTACACCTTC
NA,TRBV10-2,TRBJ2-3,TRBD2,CASSGTSEGTQYF,TGCGCCAGCAGTGGCACTAGCGAGGGTACGCAGTATTTT
few,TRBV5-5,TRBJ2-5,NA,CASSLSRNWAQETQYF,TGTGCCAGCAGCTTGAGTCGGAACTGGGCTCAAGAGACCCAGTACTTC
few,TRBV6-5,TRBJ2-7,NA,CASSSPFSRAEQYF,TGTGCCAGCAGTTCCCCGTTCTCAAGGGCCGAGCAGTACTTC
NA,TRBV5-1,TRBJ2-6,TRBD1,CASSLVTGQRRSSGANVLTF,TGCGCCAGCAGCTTGGTTACGGGACAGCGACGAAGCTCTGGGGCCAACGTCCTGACTTTC
NA,TRBV19,TRBJ2-7,NA,CASSIGGPNYEQYF,TGTGCCAGTAGTATTGGAGGCCCCAACTACGAGCAGTACTTC
NA,TRBV5-1,TRBJ2-7,TRBD1,CASSRRTGRHEQYF,TGTGCCAGCAGCCGCCGGACAGGGAGGCACGAGCAGTACTTC
few,TRBV9,TRBJ1-6,TRBD1,CASSERSGTGNSPLHF,TGTGCCAGCAGTGAGAGATCCGGGACAGGGAATTCACCCCTCCACTTT
many,TRBV6-1,TRBJ2-5,NA,CASSEARVVTKETQYF,TGTGCCAGCAGTGAAGCGCGGGTGGTGACTAAAGAGACCCAGTACTTC
NA,TRBV16,TRBJ1-4,NA,CASSPPGRREKLFF,TGTGCCAGCAGCCCACCCGGACGCCGGGAAAAACTGTTTTTT
many,TRBV12-3/TRBV12-4,TRBJ1-5,NA,CASIPPGANQPQHF,TGTGCCAGCATCCCCCCAGGGGCAAATCAGCCCCAGCATTTT
many,TRBV24-1,TRBJ2-5,TRBD2,CATSDPSPGGGETQYF,TGTGCCACCAGTGATCCCTCCCCGGGAGGGGGGGAGACCCAGTACTTC
NA,TRBV30,TRBJ1-3,NA,CAWRPDRGNTTYF,TGTGCCTGGAGACCGGACCGGGGGAACACCACATATTTT
few,TRBV7-2,TRBJ2-7,NA,CASSSTAYDQYF,TGTGCCAGCAGCTCAACGGCCTACGATCAGTACTTC
many,TRBV2,TRBJ1-4,NA,CASSGISREKLFF,TGTGCCAGCAGTGGCATCAGTAGGGAAAAACTGTTTTTT
many,TRBV7-2,TRBJ1-3,NA,CASSLAREGNTIYF,TGTGCCAGCAGCTTAGCGCGAGAAGGAAACACCATATATTTT
NA,TRBV15,TRBJ2-2,NA,CATSRDRGGEPGELFF,TGTGCCACCAGCAGAGATAGGGGCGGTGAACCCGGGGAGCTGTTTTTT
NA,TRBV28,TRBJ1-6,NA,CASSKGLGSSYNSPLHF,TGTGCCAGCAGCAAAGGACTGGGAAGCTCCTATAATTCACCCCTCCACTTT
NA,TRBV11-1,TRBJ2-3,NA,CASTLVVGSTDTQYF,TGCGCCAGCACACTCGTGGTCGGGAGCACAGATACGCAGTATTTT